This TCR beta chain stems from a study of spatial heterogeneity in lung cancer. Study in general: Untreated early-stage non-small cell lung cancer patients, about 70 in total, were the donors. The authors sequenced available follow-up PBMC samples, taken a median of roughly two years after resection. Raw reads showed each unique TCR and UMI combination turning up more than ten times on average.

Each TCR cDNA molecule bore a unique molecular identifier. Via MiXCR, TCRdb re-called the 5' RACE reads, giving one row per CDR3 protein. The sample has under 30,000 distinct CDR3 sequences; 4.5% to 7.5% are singletons. Time point specified: blood at routine non-recurrence follow-up after resection. Without sorting, whole RNA was sequenced from tumor, nontumor lung or frozen PBMC. This clonotype was recorded at least ten times. Sequenced here: PBMCs, sampled at follow-up. This clonotype was sampled from a male donor with early-stage non-small cell lung cancer.

CDR3: CSATTGVHGYTF. CDR3 coding DNA: TGCAGTGCCACGACAGGGGTGCATGGCTACACCTTC. This sequence joins TRBV20-1 and TRBJ1-2; TRBD1 matches at 8 bases. Trimming at V came to 6 bases and at J to 6 bases, leaving 6 bases not matched to a gene. CDR1 and CDR2 from the germline V gene are DFQATT and SNEGSKA (reference sequence). This CDR3 comprises 12 residues.